This section outlines one TCR beta chain sequence together with its context. Its target is not known. Healthy people donating bone marrow made up the donors. The CDR3 has 14 residues. V lost 3 bases, J lost 0 bases, and 8 bases lay in between. CDR1 and CDR2 from the germline V gene are ENHRY and SYGVKD. The data are from a study of cytomegalovirus exposure and HLA in healthy donors. Researchers ran the PCR with 60 Vbeta and 13 Jbeta primers. The table came from immunoSEQ multiplex PCR; TCRdb's copy has only in-frame clones and leaves some out. The sample includes about 130,000 clones, about three quarters of them seen just once. Findings of the study overall: Reportedly, diagnosis of cytomegalovirus status by the classifier showed high specificity and sensitivity. The study put around 180 TCR beta chains on its list as cytomegalovirus-associated. Most likely, a cluster of highly shared sequence variants arose as a sequencing artifact.

The V call is TRBV10-3, the J call TRBJ1-1, with D hard to call. Sequenced input: PBMCs. The clonotype comes from a human donor in good health. The CDR3 here is CAISDENLNTEAFF. Written as DNA, the CDR3 is TGTGCCATCAGTGACGAGAACCTGAACACTGAAGCTTTCTTT.